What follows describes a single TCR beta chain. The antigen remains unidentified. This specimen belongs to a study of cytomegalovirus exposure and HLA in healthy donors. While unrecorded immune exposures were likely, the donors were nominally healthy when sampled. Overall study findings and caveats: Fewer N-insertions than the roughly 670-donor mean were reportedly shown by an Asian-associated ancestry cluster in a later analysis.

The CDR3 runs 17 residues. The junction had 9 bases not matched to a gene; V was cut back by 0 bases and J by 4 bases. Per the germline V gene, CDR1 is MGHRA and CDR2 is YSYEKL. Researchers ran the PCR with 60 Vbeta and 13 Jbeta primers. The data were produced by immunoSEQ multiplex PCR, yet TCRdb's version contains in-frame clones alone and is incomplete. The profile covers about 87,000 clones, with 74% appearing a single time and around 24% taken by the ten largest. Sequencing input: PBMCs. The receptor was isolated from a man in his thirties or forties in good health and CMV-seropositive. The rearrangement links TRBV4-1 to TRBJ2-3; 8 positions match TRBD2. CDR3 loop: CASSQDVQRGTADTQYF. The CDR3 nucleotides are TGCGCCAGCAGCCAAGATGTCCAGCGGGGGACCGCAGATACGCAGTATTTT.